Below are 8 T cell receptor beta chains sequenced from a single sample in a study of blood T cell repertoires in COVID-19. Produced via immunoSEQ multiplex PCR; TCRdb's table is partial and in-frame only. The table lists 150,000 to 200,000 clones, 80% to 90% of them singletons. The specimen sequenced was peripheral blood. The receptors stem from a man aged 60 to 75 with acute or convalescent COVID-19.

The genes are TRBV7-3 and TRBJ1-3, with D unresolved. Germline V gene sequence: CDR1 SGHTA, CDR2 FQGTGA. Trimming took off 5 bases at V and 0 bases at J, with 11 bases between the two ends. The CDR3 is 15 amino acids. CDR3 residues: CASSRGSHSGNTIYF. The CDR3 region has the DNA TGTGCCAGCAGCCGCGGGTCCCACTCTGGAAACACCATATATTTT.

A remark on this clone: This CDR3 is also generated by other DNA sequences in the sample. V usage is TRBV5-1 and J usage is TRBJ1-3; TRBD1 aligns across 7 bases. The CDR3 has 15 amino acids. Germline values: CDR1 SGHRS, CDR2 YFSETQ. V was pared by 3 bases and J by 0 bases, with 3 bases of the junction left unmatched. The CDR3 here is CASSSTGDSGNTIYF. CDR3 bases: TGCGCCAGCAGCTCTACAGGGGACTCTGGAAACACCATATATTTT.

V gene TRBV7-2 combines with J gene TRBJ2-5, with D perhaps TRBD2 (6 bases). The CDR3 is 15 amino acids. In germline, CDR1 is SGHTA, CDR2 FQGNSA. V was shortened by 2 bases and J by 5 bases, with 15 bases between the two germline ends. CDR3 bases: TGTGCCAGCAGCTTATATGGGGAGGTGGGTGAGACCCAGTACTTC. It specifies CASSLYGEVGETQYF.

The chain has TRBV6-5 and TRBJ1-6; TRBD1 aligns across 7 bases. CDR1 MNHEY and CDR2 SVGAGI come from the germline V gene. This CDR3 is built from 15 residues. V dropped 0 bases and J dropped 6; count of bases not matched to a gene: 2. This CDR3 is CASSYSGQVNSPLHF. As DNA, the CDR3 is TGTGCCAGCAGTTACTCCGGACAGGTTAATTCACCCCTCCACTTT.

The chain has TRBV5-1 and TRBJ1-5; 10 nucleotides agree with TRBD1. This CDR3 comprises 14 residues. Germline CDR1 and CDR2: SGHRS and YFSETQ. After removal of 4 bases from V and 5 bases from J, the junction contained 3 bases not matched to a gene. The CDR3 sequence: CASSADRGDQPQHF. As DNA, the CDR3 is TGCGCCAGCAGCGCGGACAGGGGGGATCAGCCCCAGCATTTT. The full variable domain, with the rest looked up from reference TRBV5-1 and TRBJ1-5, is KAGVTQTPRYLIKTRGQQVTLSCSPISGHRSVSWYQQTPGQGLQFLFEYFSETQRNKGNFPGRFSGRQFSNSRSEMNVSTLELGDSALYLCASSADRGDQPQHFGDGTRLSIL.

This chain joins TRBV28 and TRBJ2-7, with D possibly matching TRBD2 (6 bases). Germline lookup yields CDR1 MDHEN and CDR2 SYDVKM. Trimming took off 5 bases at V and 3 bases at J, with 20 bases between the two ends. The CDR3 spans 16 residues. DNA for the CDR3: TGTGCCAGCAGTCCAACCCTCACTAGCAGCCACTACGAGCAGTACTTC. Translation: CASSPTLTSSHYEQYF.

This chain connects TRBV11-3 to TRBJ2-2; TRBD2 is a possible D gene (6 bases). Germline lookup yields CDR1 SGHNT and CDR2 YENEEA. The V end was cut by 5 bases, the J end by 4 bases, with 11 bases between. This CDR3 is built from 14 residues. The CDR3 here is CASSPRAGTGELFF. CDR3 bases: TGTGCCAGCAGCCCCCGAGCGGGCACCGGGGAGCTGTTTTTT.

The chain combines TRBV6-5 with TRBJ2-7, with 7 bases lining up with TRBD2. The V gene's germline CDR1 is MNHEY and CDR2 SVGAGI. The ends lost 0 bases at V and 2 bases at J; junction bases unmatched: 1. This CDR3 region has 14 residues. The CDR3 region has the DNA TGTGCCAGCAGTTACTCTCGGGGGGCCTACGAGCAGTACTTC. The encoded protein is CASSYSRGAYEQYF.